A single sample is the source of the 27 T cell receptor beta chains below, sequenced in a study of blood T cell repertoires in COVID-19. Method: immunoSEQ multiplex PCR; TCRdb's copy keeps in-frame clones and lacks some. The sample includes 190,000 or so clones, more than 75% of them seen just once. Sequenced material: peripheral blood. These receptor sequences come from a man aged 35-49 years with active or convalescent COVID-19.

The rearrangement links TRBV11-3 to TRBJ1-1; perhaps TRBD1 as D (6 bases). The CDR3 is 13 residues long. Germline V gene data show CDR1 as SGHNT and CDR2 as YENEEA. Trimming took off 6 bases at V and 1 base at J, with 9 bases between the two ends. The CDR3 DNA reads as TGTGCCAGCAGTCCACAGGGGAACACTGAAGCTTTCTTT. Translating gives CASSPQGNTEAFF.

In this sample, this clone turned up once. This sequence joins TRBV9 and TRBJ1-4, with 7 bases matching TRBD1. Germline V CDR1 and CDR2: SGDLS, YYNGEE. With 2 bases clipped from V and 6 bases from J, the junction kept 1 base outside the gene matches. The CDR3 spans 13 residues. CDR3 loop: CASSVDRDEKLFF. The CDR3 DNA reads TGTGCCAGCAGCGTCGACAGGGATGAAAAACTGTTTTTT.

V usage is TRBV11-2 and J usage is TRBJ1-5, with D uncertain. The germline CDR1 and CDR2 sequences are SGHAT and FQNNGV. The length of the CDR3 is 14 residues. Between the trimmed V and J ends, which lost 1 base and 7 bases, there was a span of 11 bases. CDR3: CASSLGTSGQPQHF. CDR3 in DNA: TGTGCCAGCAGCTTAGGCACCTCGGGGCAGCCCCAGCATTTT.

The gene calls are TRBV11-3 and TRBJ1-5, with D uncertain. V was shortened by 3 bases and J by 2 bases, with 5 bases between the two germline ends. Germline loops: CDR1 SGHNT, CDR2 YENEEA. The CDR3 runs 13 residues. CDR3: CASSFSGNQPQHF. In DNA, the CDR3 is TGTGCCAGCAGCTTTTCGGGCAATCAGCCCCAGCATTTT.

The V and J genes are TRBV28 and TRBJ1-5; 9 bases align to TRBD1. Germline CDR1 is MDHEN and CDR2 is SYDVKM. This CDR3 contains 16 residues. V lost 3 bases to trimming and J lost 5 bases; unmatched junction nucleotides: 8. In nucleotides, the CDR3 is TGTGCCAGCAGTTTGGGGGACAGGGTTTCTCATCAGCCCCAGCATTTT. Its translation: CASSLGDRVSHQPQHF. Using reference TRBV28 and TRBJ1-5 for the parts outside the CDR3, the full variable domain is DVKVTQSSRYLVKRTGEKVFLECVQDMDHENMFWYRQDPGLGLRLIYFSYDVKMKEKGDIPEGYSVSREKKERFSLILESASTNQTSMYLCASSLGDRVSHQPQHFGDGTRLSIL.

This clone was seen a few times. The chain uses TRBV7-9 and TRBJ2-5; unclear D gene. The V gene lost 4 bases and the J gene lost 5 bases, with 2 bases spanning the gap. This CDR3 region has 10 residues. Looked up from germline, CDR1 is SEHNR and CDR2 is FQNEAQ (reference sequence). CDR3 nucleotides: TGTGCCAGCAGCTCGGAGACCCAGTACTTC. It codes for CASSSETQYF.

The chain carries TRBV7-6 and TRBJ2-5; a weak D match, TRBD1 (8 bases). CDR3 length equals 15 residues. Trimming took 1 base from V and 4 from J, leaving 13 bases between them. CDR1 and CDR2 (germline): SGHVS, FNYEAQ. CDR3: CASSLGTGRGETQYF. As DNA, the CDR3 is TGTGCCAGCAGCTTAGGGACAGGGAGGGGAGAGACCCAGTACTTC.

The chain has TRBV28 and TRBJ2-5, with TRBD2 matching 11 bases. The CDR3 is 16 amino acids. Germline V lookup: CDR1 MDHEN, CDR2 SYDVKM. The junction had 9 bases not matched to a gene; V was cut back by 5 bases and J by 4 bases. Here the CDR3 DNA reads TGTGCCAGCAGTCCCGGGCTAGCGGGGGGCCCAGAGACCCAGTACTTC. Translation gives CASSPGLAGGPETQYF.

The chain joins TRBV29-1 to TRBJ1-6; 7 bases match TRBD1. The V and J ends lost 6 bases and 6 bases, in that order; junction bases with no gene match: 5. Germline CDR1 SQVTM, CDR2 ANQGSEA. The CDR3 runs to 13 residues. The CDR3 DNA reads TGCAGCGTGGTGGACAGGTTTAATTCACCCCTCCACTTT. It translates to CSVVDRFNSPLHF.

J is TRBJ1-1 and V is TRBV10-1; no firm D call. CDR3 length: 15 amino acids. CDR1 WNHNN and CDR2 SYGVQD come from the germline V gene (reference sequence). Deletions cut 3 bases from V and 4 bases from J, with 15 bases between. The CDR3: CASSDAGPEATEAFF. In DNA form, the CDR3 reads TGCGCCAGCAGTGATGCAGGCCCGGAAGCCACTGAAGCTTTCTTT.

J is TRBJ2-3 and V is TRBV7-2; D is uncertain. This CDR3 region has 15 residues. The V gene's germline CDR1 is SGHTA and CDR2 FQGNSA. V lost 7 bases, J lost 1 base, and 15 bases lay in between. CDR3 amino acids: CASTESATGTDTQYF. CDR3 DNA sequence: TGTGCCAGCACCGAGTCCGCCACAGGCACAGATACGCAGTATTTT.

The chain employs TRBV19 and TRBJ2-3; tentative D call: TRBD2 (6 bases). The CDR3 spans 14 residues. Trimming took off 8 bases at V and 6 bases at J, with 18 bases between the two ends. The V gene's germline CDR1 is LNHDA and CDR2 SQIVND (reference sequence). CDR3 in DNA: TGTGCCAGTTCCAGAGCCCAGGAGGGGGATACGCAGTATTTT. The encoded protein is CASSRAQEGDTQYF.

The V and J genes are TRBV2 and TRBJ2-4, with TRBD2 as a possible D gene (6 bases). Germline V lookup: CDR1 SNHLY, CDR2 FYNNEI. Trimming shortened V by 3 bases and J by 3 bases, and 12 bases separated the two germline ends. The CDR3 is 15 amino acids. CDR3 residues: CASSDGGAVKNIQYF. DNA for the CDR3: TGTGCCAGCAGTGATGGCGGGGCGGTCAAAAACATTCAGTACTTC.

This rearrangement joins TRBV28 to TRBJ1-2; 7 bases are shared with TRBD1. J was trimmed by 3 bases and V by 7 bases; bases with no gene match: 5. This CDR3 region has 13 residues. Germline values: CDR1 MDHEN, CDR2 SYDVKM. The CDR3 here is CASTTGTDYGYTF. CDR3 nucleotides: TGTGCCAGCACCACCGGGACAGACTATGGCTACACCTTC.

The chain has TRBV5-1 and TRBJ1-2; D gene unclear. V shed 0 bases and J shed 0 bases, with 6 bases lying between them. The CDR3 spans 14 residues. Germline CDR1 is SGHRS and CDR2 is YFSETQ. The CDR3 bases are TGCGCCAGCAGCTTGGTTCCTGCTAACTATGGCTACACCTTC. Translated: CASSLVPANYGYTF.

V is TRBV6-1 and J is TRBJ1-3, with TRBD1 matching over 7 bases. This CDR3 spans 15 amino acids. The germline CDR1 and CDR2 sequences are MNHNS and SASEGT. The V and J ends lost 3 bases and 4 bases, in that order; junction bases with no gene match: 6. The CDR3 sequence: CASSDRQGLGNTIYF. DNA of the CDR3: TGTGCCAGCAGTGACAGACAGGGTTTAGGAAACACCATATATTTT.

The chain employs TRBV30 and TRBJ2-1, with D perhaps matching TRBD2 (5 bases). Germline loops: CDR1 GTSNPN, CDR2 SVGIG (reference sequence). V gave up 2 bases and J gave up 4 bases, with 18 bases separating them. The CDR3 length is 16 residues. Here the CDR3 DNA reads TGTGCCTGGAGTCCAATTCTTCGGCGGGTGTACAATGAGCAGTTCTTC. Its protein is CAWSPILRRVYNEQFF.

This rearrangement joins TRBV19 to TRBJ1-5; D call uncertain. CDR3 length: 15 amino acids. The germline V gene has CDR1 LNHDA and CDR2 SQIVND (reference sequence). Trimming took 3 bases from V and 2 from J, leaving 11 bases between them. CDR3 amino acids: CASSMTGLGNQPQHF. The CDR3 nucleotides read TGTGCCAGTAGTATGACGGGGTTGGGCAATCAGCCCCAGCATTTT.

J is TRBJ2-2 and V is TRBV18; the D gene is possibly TRBD1 (5 bases). This CDR3 spans 14 amino acids. CDR1 and CDR2 (germline): KGHSH, LQKENI. V gave up 1 base and J gave up 6 bases, with 9 bases separating them. This CDR3 is CASSPQTVSGELFF. CDR3 coding DNA: TGTGCCAGCTCACCACAGACAGTATCCGGGGAGCTGTTTTTT.

This chain connects TRBV5-4 to TRBJ2-2; weak D call: TRBD1 (6 bases). This CDR3 is built from 15 residues. Germline lookup yields CDR1 SGHNT and CDR2 YYREEE (reference sequence). V was pared by 4 bases and J by 7 bases, with 17 bases between. The CDR3 coding sequence is TGTGCCAGCAGCCCCCGGGAAGGGGGTGGCGGGGAGCTGTTTTTT. Its protein is CASSPREGGGGELFF. Full variable domain (missing parts from reference TRBV5-4 and TRBJ2-2): ETGVTQSPTHLIKTRGQQVTLRCSSQSGHNTVSWYQQALGQGPQFIFQYYREEENGRGNFPPRFSGLQFPNYSSELNVNALELDDSALYLCASSPREGGGGELFFGEGSRLTVL.

This chain links TRBV19 with TRBJ1-5; TRBD1 aligns across 8 bases. Germline V gene sequence: CDR1 LNHDA, CDR2 SQIVND (reference sequence). The ends lost 2 bases at V and 4 bases at J; junction bases unmatched: 7. The CDR3 extends over 16 amino acids. The CDR3 DNA follows: TGTGCCAGTAGTATACGGAGACAGGGGACAAATCAGCCCCAGCATTTT. It specifies CASSIRRQGTNQPQHF.

The rearrangement links TRBV7-9 to TRBJ1-3; TRBD1 might be the D (6 bases). Germline V gene data show CDR1 as SEHNR and CDR2 as FQNEAQ (reference sequence). V was trimmed by 5 bases and J by 0 bases, leaving 11 bases between them. CDR3 length equals 15 residues. The CDR3: CASSVDRTSGNTIYF. The CDR3 DNA reads as TGTGCCAGCAGCGTGGACAGAACCTCTGGAAACACCATATATTTT. The full variable domain, in which reference TRBV7-9 and TRBJ1-3 provide the parts outside the CDR3, is DTGVSQNPRHKITKRGQNVTFRCDPISEHNRLYWYRQTLGQGPEFLTYFQNEAQLEKSRLLSDRFSAERPKGSFSTLEIQRTEQGDSAMYLCASSVDRTSGNTIYFGEGSWLTVV.

The chain is built from TRBV6-6 and TRBJ1-1; 9 nucleotides match TRBD1. This CDR3 has 15 residues. The V gene's germline CDR1 is MNHNY and CDR2 SVGAGI (reference sequence). Trimming took 5 bases from V and 5 from J; bases not matched to a gene: 9. In DNA, the CDR3 is TGTGCCAGCAGTCAACTACAGGGGGCAGGTACTGAAGCTTTCTTT. Amino acid sequence: CASSQLQGAGTEAFF.

The chain uses TRBV6-5 and TRBJ1-3, with no clear D. There are 15 residues in the CDR3. CDR1 is MNHEY and CDR2 is SVGAGI in the germline V gene. V lost 6 bases and J lost 1, with 13 bases in between. In nucleotides, the CDR3 is TGTGCCAGCAGCCCCGGGTTTATGTCTGGAAACACCATATATTTT. This encodes CASSPGFMSGNTIYF.

The CDR3 DNA is TGTGCCAGCAGCTTAGGTTTGGCAGCTAATGAAAAACTGTTTTTT. This codes for CASSLGLAANEKLFF. The chain uses TRBV7-9 and TRBJ1-4; D unclear. The germline V and J ends were trimmed by 1 base and 3 bases, with 9 bases remaining between them. The germline CDR1 and CDR2 sequences are SEHNR and FQNEAQ (reference sequence). The CDR3 runs 15 residues.

The V and J genes are TRBV5-1 and TRBJ2-3; 9 nucleotides line up with TRBD2. The CDR3 is 16 amino acids. The V gene end was trimmed by 0 bases and the J gene end by 2 bases; junction bases not matched to a gene: 4. Germline V CDR1 and CDR2: SGHRS, YFSETQ. The CDR3 DNA reads as TGCGCCAGCAGCTTGGGACTAGCGGATAACACAGATACGCAGTATTTT. Protein: CASSLGLADNTDTQYF.

V is TRBV18 and J is TRBJ2-1, with 8 positions matching TRBD1. The CDR3 is 15 residues long. With 5 bases clipped from V and 0 bases from J, the junction kept 3 bases outside the gene matches. CDR1 is KGHSH and CDR2 is LQKENI in the germline V gene. In nucleotides, the CDR3 is TGTGCCAGCTCAGACACAGGGGGCTCCTACAATGAGCAGTTCTTC. It encodes CASSDTGGSYNEQFF.